One and the same sample provided the 32 T cell receptor beta chains below, sequenced in a study of siplizumab effects on memory and regulatory T cells. Only in-frame clones appear in the TCRdb table, and some are missing; sequencing was by immunoSEQ multiplex PCR. The table shows more than 85,000 clones, with approximately 90% occurring only once. Sequenced input: Tregs sorted from blood. The receptor source for this set is a human donor in good health.

This chain uses TRBV7-8 with TRBJ1-5, with a tentative D call TRBD1 (6 bases). The CDR3 is 16 residues long. Germline V CDR1 and CDR2: SGHVS, FQNEAQ. Trimming cost V 1 base and J 4 bases, with 14 bases left between them. The CDR3 DNA is TGTGCCAGCAGCTTAGAGGGGGTCCCGGGTAATCAGCCCCAGCATTTT. Its protein is CASSLEGVPGNQPQHF.

The chain joins TRBV6-5 to TRBJ1-5, with TRBD1 as a possible D gene (6 bases). V lost 0 bases, J lost 5 bases, and 14 bases lay in between. This CDR3 comprises 16 residues. Per the germline V gene, CDR1 is MNHEY and CDR2 is SVGAGI. CDR3 DNA sequence: TGTGCCAGCAGTTACTCGGGCAGGGGAAGGGATCAGCCCCAGCATTTT. It encodes CASSYSGRGRDQPQHF.

This chain connects TRBV19 to TRBJ1-1, with D possibly matching TRBD1 (5 bases). V lost 3 bases and J 12 bases, leaving 20 bases between the germline ends. Germline-derived CDR1 and CDR2 are LNHDA and SQIVND (reference sequence). The CDR3 sequence is 14 residues long. The CDR3 protein is CASSIMTAPRKTFF. The CDR3 nucleotides read TGTGCCAGTAGTATCATGACAGCCCCACGGAAAACTTTCTTT.

The rearrangement joins TRBV27 to TRBJ2-3; 8 bases align to TRBD2. V dropped 6 bases and J dropped 4; count of bases not matched to a gene: 15. CDR1 is MNHEY, CDR2 SMNVEV, per germline (reference sequence). The length of the CDR3 is 17 residues. The CDR3: CASSLIPVAGRSDTQYF. The CDR3 bases are TGTGCCAGCAGCTTGATCCCCGTAGCGGGGCGGTCAGATACGCAGTATTTT.

The chain uses TRBV4-2 and TRBJ1-1; weak D call: TRBD1 (5 bases). This CDR3 comprises 15 residues. Looked up from germline, CDR1 is LGHNA and CDR2 is YNFKEQ. V lost 1 base, J lost 4 bases, and 13 bases lay in between. The CDR3 DNA follows: TGTGCCAGCAGCCAAGCAGTTGGCCAGGGCACTGAAGCTTTCTTT. Translation gives CASSQAVGQGTEAFF.

The V gene is TRBV19, the J gene TRBJ1-6, with D maybe TRBD1 (5 bases). Germline V gene sequence: CDR1 LNHDA, CDR2 SQIVND (reference sequence). V gave up 7 bases and J gave up 8 bases, with 12 bases separating them. CDR3 length: 13 residues. The CDR3 sequence: CASNTRADSPLHF. DNA of the CDR3: TGTGCCAGTAATACCAGGGCCGATTCACCCCTCCACTTT.

The rearrangement links TRBV2 to TRBJ2-6, with 7 bases identical to TRBD2. With V trimmed by 0 bases and J by 1 base, 0 bases remained unmatched. The germline CDR1 and CDR2 sequences are SNHLY and FYNNEI. This CDR3 comprises 16 residues. The CDR3 coding sequence is TGTGCCAGCAGTGAAGCGCGGGGGTCTGGGGCCAACGTCCTGACTTTC. Translation: CASSEARGSGANVLTF.

The J gene is TRBJ1-2, the V gene TRBV2; a weak D match, TRBD1 (6 bases). The CDR3 is 13 residues long. CDR1 and CDR2 (germline): SNHLY, FYNNEI. The V and J ends lost 7 bases and 4 bases respectively, with 13 bases between them. This CDR3 reads CASTPDRRYGYTF. For the CDR3, the DNA is TGTGCCAGCACCCCGGACAGACGCTATGGCTACACCTTC. Supplemented by reference TRBV2 and TRBJ1-2, the full variable domain reads EPEVTQTPSHQVTQMGQEVILRCVPISNHLYFYWYRQILGQKVEFLVSFYNNEISEKSEIFDDQFSVERPDGSNFTLKIRSTKLEDSAMYFCASTPDRRYGYTFGSGTRLTVV.

V is TRBV5-8 and J is TRBJ2-5, with D maybe TRBD2 (6 bases). Between the trimmed V and J ends, which lost 4 bases and 5 bases, there was a span of 18 bases. Germline lookup yields CDR1 SGHTS and CDR2 YDEGEE. The CDR3 consists of 15 residues. The CDR3 DNA reads TGTGCCAGCAGCATACGGACACGGAGGGCGGAGACCCAGTACTTC. Amino acid sequence: CASSIRTRRAETQYF. The whole variable domain, remainder taken from reference TRBV5-8 and TRBJ2-5, is EAGVTQSPTHLIKTRGQQATLRCSPISGHTSVYWYQQALGLGLQFLLWYDEGEERNRGNFPPRFSGRQFPNYSSELNVNALELEDSALYLCASSIRTRRAETQYFGPGTRLLVL.

The chain carries TRBV5-5 and TRBJ2-4; D is unresolved. The CDR3 is 11 residues long. Germline CDR1 and CDR2: SGHKS and YYEKEE (reference sequence). The V and J ends lost 0 bases and 10 bases respectively, with 5 bases between them. CDR3 nucleotides: TGTGCCAGCAGCTTGGAGTTTATTCAGTACTTC. Its translation is CASSLEFIQYF.

The V call is TRBV4-2, the J call TRBJ2-1, with TRBD2 matching 12 bases. The CDR3 extends over 17 amino acids. Per germline, CDR1 LGHNA and CDR2 YNFKEQ. After removal of 1 base from V and 10 bases from J, the junction contained 11 bases not matched to a gene. The chain's CDR3 is CASSQGPRTSGRNEQFF. CDR3 sequence (DNA): TGTGCCAGCAGCCAAGGCCCGAGAACTAGCGGGAGGAACGAGCAGTTCTTC.

The rearrangement joins TRBV7-8 to TRBJ1-2; the D is unclear. The CDR3 is made up of 14 amino acids. Germline CDR1 is SGHVS and CDR2 is FQNEAQ. V was shortened by 0 bases and J by 5 bases, with 10 bases between the two germline ends. CDR3: CASSLARWNYGYTF. The CDR3 DNA is TGTGCCAGCAGCTTAGCTCGGTGGAATTATGGCTACACCTTC.

The chain couples TRBV12-5 to TRBJ2-5, with unresolved D. Germline loops: CDR1 LGHNT, CDR2 FRNRAP. V gave up 5 bases and J gave up 7 bases, with 11 bases separating them. CDR3 length equals 12 residues. The CDR3: CASGLRPGTQYF. The DNA for the CDR3 is TGTGCTAGTGGTCTCCGCCCGGGGACCCAGTACTTC.

The CDR3 sequence: CASSEYGGAGELFF. In DNA, the CDR3 is TGTGCCAGCAGTGAATATGGGGGCGCCGGGGAGCTGTTTTTT. This chain connects TRBV6-1 to TRBJ2-2; perhaps TRBD1 as D (6 bases). Trimming stripped 2 bases from V and 6 bases from J, with 10 bases between. The CDR3 contains 14 residues. Per germline, CDR1 MNHNS and CDR2 SASEGT.

The CDR3, as DNA: TGTGCCAGCAGCTTAGCCAAAGGCGGGACAGGGGGCTCTGGCTACACCTTC. Its translation: CASSLAKGGTGGSGYTF. The chain is built from TRBV7-9 and TRBJ1-2, with 12 bases lining up with TRBD1. Germline CDR1 SEHNR, CDR2 FQNEAQ (reference sequence). The CDR3 loop spans 17 amino acids. Trimming took 0 bases from V and 7 from J; bases not matched to a gene: 9.

The V and J genes are TRBV19 and TRBJ2-3, with 13 bases that match TRBD2. The trim removed 2 bases at V and 9 bases at J, leaving 8 bases unmatched. This CDR3 has 16 residues. Per germline, CDR1 LNHDA and CDR2 SQIVND (reference sequence). The CDR3 sequence: CASSILLAGGLETQYF. The CDR3 DNA reads TGTGCCAGTAGTATACTACTAGCGGGAGGGCTGGAGACGCAGTATTTT.

The chain combines TRBV30 with TRBJ1-3; no clear D. The CDR3 is 14 amino acids. The germline gives CDR1 GTSNPN, CDR2 SVGIG (reference sequence). Trimming removed 0 bases at V and 2 bases at J, with 8 bases between. CDR3 nucleotide sequence: TGTGCCTGGAGTGTATCTAGGACTGGAAACACCATATATTTT. Translating gives CAWSVSRTGNTIYF.

The chain carries TRBV5-6 and TRBJ2-5, with 9 bases aligning to TRBD1. Trimming cost V 4 bases and J 5 bases; bases outside gene matches: 0. The CDR3 runs 12 residues. Germline V gene data show CDR1 as SGHDT and CDR2 as YYEEEE. The CDR3 DNA is TGTGCCAGCAGCGGGACAGGGGAGACCCAGTACTTC. It translates to CASSGTGETQYF.

This sequence joins TRBV5-5 and TRBJ2-1, with D uncertain. The CDR3 spans 15 residues. Germline V gene data show CDR1 as SGHKS and CDR2 as YYEKEE (reference sequence). The V gene lost 0 bases and the J gene lost 0 bases, with 7 bases spanning the gap. This CDR3 is CASSLGVFSYNEQFF. Written as DNA, the CDR3 is TGTGCCAGCAGCTTGGGGGTTTTCTCCTACAATGAGCAGTTCTTC.

The chain combines TRBV18 with TRBJ2-1, with D maybe TRBD2 (6 bases). Trimming stripped 4 bases from V and 0 bases from J, with 16 bases between. The CDR3 contains 17 residues. Looked up from germline, CDR1 is KGHSH and CDR2 is LQKENI. For the CDR3, the DNA is TGTGCCAGCTCACTAATCGGGACTTCTAGCTCCTACAATGAGCAGTTCTTC. Its translation is CASSLIGTSSSYNEQFF.

The V gene is TRBV7-6, the J gene TRBJ2-7; D remains unclear. The CDR3 extends over 12 amino acids. V lost 5 bases to trimming and J lost 3 bases, with 8 bases between them. From germline, CDR1 is SGHVS and CDR2 FNYEAQ. In DNA form, the CDR3 reads TGTGCCAGCAGCCCTACGGGCTACGAGCAGTACTTC. Translated: CASSPTGYEQYF.

The chain uses TRBV18 and TRBJ2-7; 9 positions agree with TRBD1. CDR3 length: 14 amino acids. V was clipped by 3 bases and J by 3 bases; unmatched bases: 3. Germline values: CDR1 KGHSH, CDR2 LQKENI. The CDR3 protein is CASSPGQGLYEQYF. The CDR3 DNA follows: TGTGCCAGCTCACCGGGACAGGGCCTCTACGAGCAGTACTTC.

This clone has only one observation. CDR3 nucleotides: TGCGCCAGCAGCTTGCTAGGGGGCCACGAGCAGTACTTC. Encoded protein: CASSLLGGHEQYF. The chain is built from TRBV5-1 and TRBJ2-7; 7 bases agree with TRBD1. Trimming cost V 1 base and J 5 bases; bases outside gene matches: 3. This CDR3 contains 13 residues. Looked up from germline, CDR1 is SGHRS and CDR2 is YFSETQ. Full variable domain (remainder filled in from reference TRBV5-1 and TRBJ2-7): KAGVTQTPRYLIKTRGQQVTLSCSPISGHRSVSWYQQTPGQGLQFLFEYFSETQRNKGNFPGRFSGRQFSNSRSEMNVSTLELGDSALYLCASSLLGGHEQYFGPGTRLTVT.

CDR3 protein: CASTARGRTTDTQYF. CDR3 bases: TGTGCCAGTACCGCGAGAGGCCGAACAACAGATACGCAGTATTTT. V gene TRBV19 combines with J gene TRBJ2-3, with D hard to call. This CDR3 is built from 15 residues. Germline V gene data show CDR1 as LNHDA and CDR2 as SQIVND (reference sequence). V lost 7 bases, J lost 3 bases, and 17 bases lay in between.

This chain connects TRBV5-6 to TRBJ1-1, with a weak D call TRBD1 (5 bases). Germline V gives CDR1 SGHDT, CDR2 YYEEEE. Trimming took 5 bases from V and 6 from J, leaving 14 bases between them. This CDR3 region has 13 residues. This CDR3 is CASRLRGEAEAFF. The CDR3 nucleotides are TGTGCCAGCAGGTTGAGAGGGGAAGCTGAAGCTTTCTTT.

The CDR3 nucleotides are TGTGCCAGCAGCCACCCGGTCGGGGCAATTGGGGTCAATGAGCAGTTCTTC. Protein: CASSHPVGAIGVNEQFF. The gene calls are TRBV4-2 and TRBJ2-1; the D call may be TRBD1 or TRBD2 (5 bases each). The CDR3 has 17 amino acids. Trimming took 3 bases from V and 6 from J, leaving 21 bases between them. Germline CDR1 LGHNA, CDR2 YNFKEQ.

V is TRBV2 and J is TRBJ1-2; the D gene is possibly TRBD1 (5 bases). CDR3 length equals 12 residues. The V gene's germline CDR1 is SNHLY and CDR2 FYNNEI. Trimming removed 9 bases at V and 4 bases at J, with 12 bases between. The CDR3 region has the DNA TGTGCCAGTTCGGGACCGAGCTATGGCTACACCTTC. Protein product: CASSGPSYGYTF. Variable domain in full (rest from reference TRBV2 and TRBJ1-2): EPEVTQTPSHQVTQMGQEVILRCVPISNHLYFYWYRQILGQKVEFLVSFYNNEISEKSEIFDDQFSVERPDGSNFTLKIRSTKLEDSAMYFCASSGPSYGYTFGSGTRLTVV.

The chain couples TRBV27 to TRBJ2-2; D unclear. V was clipped by 6 bases and J by 6 bases, with 8 bases between them. The CDR3 runs 12 residues. Germline lookup yields CDR1 MNHEY and CDR2 SMNVEV (reference sequence). In DNA form, the CDR3 reads TGTGCCAGCAGCGCGTTTCCCGGGGAGCTGTTTTTT. Its translation is CASSAFPGELFF.

The V and J genes are TRBV7-9 and TRBJ2-7; TRBD2 matches 8 bases. Germline CDR1 is SEHNR and CDR2 is FQNEAQ (reference sequence). The J segment lost 4 bases and the V segment lost 5 bases, leaving 10 bases of the junction unmatched. This CDR3 comprises 15 residues. CDR3 sequence reads: CASSRSGSTGYEQYF. The CDR3 coding sequence is TGTGCCAGCAGCCGCAGCGGGAGTACCGGATACGAGCAGTACTTC.

The chain has TRBV27 and TRBJ2-7, with 7 positions matching TRBD2. Trimming cost V 5 bases and J 5 bases; bases outside gene matches: 15. Germline V lookup: CDR1 MNHEY, CDR2 SMNVEV (reference sequence). The CDR3 extends over 16 amino acids. The CDR3 nucleotides read TGTGCCAGCAGTCGCCCCCCGTCCGGGACTACGGACGAGCAGTACTTC. As protein: CASSRPPSGTTDEQYF.

V is TRBV5-1 and J is TRBJ2-5; D might be TRBD1 (6 bases). The CDR3 contains 15 residues. Germline assignment: CDR1 SGHRS and CDR2 YFSETQ. The V end was cut by 6 bases, the J end by 0 bases, with 15 bases between. This CDR3 reads CASTLLTGHQETQYF. The CDR3 DNA reads as TGCGCCAGCACCCTGCTGACAGGCCACCAAGAGACCCAGTACTTC.

The gene calls are TRBV27 and TRBJ1-2, with 10 positions matching TRBD1. Trimming at V came to 5 bases and at J to 3 bases, leaving 6 bases not matched to a gene. This CDR3 has 15 amino acids. Germline assignment: CDR1 MNHEY and CDR2 SMNVEV (reference sequence). CDR3 residues: CASSPTGTGDYGYTF. For the CDR3, the DNA is TGTGCCAGCAGTCCGACCGGGACAGGGGACTATGGCTACACCTTC.